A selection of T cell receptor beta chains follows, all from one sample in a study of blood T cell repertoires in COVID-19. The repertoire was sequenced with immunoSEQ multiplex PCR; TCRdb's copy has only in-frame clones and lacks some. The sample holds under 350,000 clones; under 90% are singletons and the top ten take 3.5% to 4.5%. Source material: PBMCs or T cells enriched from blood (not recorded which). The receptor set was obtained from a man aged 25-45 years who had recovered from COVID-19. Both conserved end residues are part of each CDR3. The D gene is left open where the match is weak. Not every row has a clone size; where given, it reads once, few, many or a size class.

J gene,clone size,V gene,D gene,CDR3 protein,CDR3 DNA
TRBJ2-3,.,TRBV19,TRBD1,CATDLQGEPDTQYF,TGTGCCACCGACTTACAGGGGGAGCCAGATACGCAGTATTTT
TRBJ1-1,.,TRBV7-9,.,CASSLRGRGTEAFF,TGTGCCAGCAGCTTAAGAGGGCGGGGCACTGAAGCTTTCTTT
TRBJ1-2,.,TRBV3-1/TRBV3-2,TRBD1,CASSQDRGGRSNYDYTF,TGTGCCAGCAGCCAAGATCGAGGGGGCAGATCAAACTATGACTACACCTTC
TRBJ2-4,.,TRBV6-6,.,CASMALAKNIQYF,TGTGCCAGCATGGCATTAGCCAAAAACATTCAGTACTTC
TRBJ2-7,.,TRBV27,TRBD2,CASSPGGRLYEQYF,TGTGCCAGCAGTCCCGGCGGGAGACTATACGAGCAGTACTTC
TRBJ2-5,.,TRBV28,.,CASRGPRETQYF,TGTGCCAGCAGGGGCCCCAGGGAGACCCAGTACTTC
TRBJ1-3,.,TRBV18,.,CASSPEGLLSGNTIYF,TGTGCCAGCTCACCAGAGGGACTCCTCTCTGGAAACACCATATATTTT
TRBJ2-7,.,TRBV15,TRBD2,CATSRGGGGYEQYF,TGTGCCACCAGCAGAGGCGGCGGGGGGTACGAGCAGTACTTC
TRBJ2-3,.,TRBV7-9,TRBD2,CASSPRLAGTISTDTQYF,TGTGCCAGCAGTCCCCGACTAGCGGGCACAATTAGCACAGATACGCAGTATTTT
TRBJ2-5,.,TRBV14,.,CASSQDLTRYPRGQSKQETQYF,TGTGCCAGCAGCCAAGACTTGACTAGGTACCCCCGGGGACAGTCGAAACAAGAGACCCAGTACTTC
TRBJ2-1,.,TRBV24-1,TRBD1,CATSDGVPGQGAKSSYNEQFF,TGTGCCACCAGTGATGGGGTCCCGGGACAGGGGGCAAAAAGCTCCTACAATGAGCAGTTCTTC
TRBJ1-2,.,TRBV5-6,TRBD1,CASSLGTDNYGYTF,TGTGCCAGCAGCCTCGGGACAGATAACTATGGCTACACCTTC
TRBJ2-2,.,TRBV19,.,CASSLWTAQNTGELFF,TGTGCCAGTAGTTTGTGGACAGCGCAGAACACCGGGGAGCTGTTTTTT
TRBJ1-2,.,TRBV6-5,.,CASSYTGNYGYTF,TGTGCCAGCAGTTATACGGGGAACTATGGCTACACCTTC
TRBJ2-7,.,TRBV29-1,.,CSVTRAAGGLEQYF,TGCAGCGTCACCCGGGCGGCAGGGGGGCTGGAGCAGTACTTC
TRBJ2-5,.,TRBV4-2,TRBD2,CASSEGAGGGQETQYF,TGTGCCAGCAGCGAAGGGGCGGGAGGGGGCCAAGAGACCCAGTACTTC
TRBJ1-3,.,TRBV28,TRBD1,CASSPTGDSRNTIYF,TGTGCCAGCAGTCCGACAGGGGATTCGAGGAACACCATATATTTT
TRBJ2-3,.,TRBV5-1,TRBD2,CASSPPGLAGGGTQYF,TGCGCCAGCAGCCCCCCGGGACTAGCGGGAGGCGGTACGCAGTATTTT
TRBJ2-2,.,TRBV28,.,CASGRGEIGTGELFF,TGTGCCAGCGGCAGGGGAGAGATTGGGACCGGGGAGCTGTTTTTT
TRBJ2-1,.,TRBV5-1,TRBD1,CASSYWTGGPENEQFF,TGCGCCAGCAGCTATTGGACAGGGGGTCCGGAGAATGAGCAGTTCTTC
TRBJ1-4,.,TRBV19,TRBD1,CASSMDRGREKLFF,TGTGCCAGTAGTATGGACAGGGGGCGTGAAAAACTGTTTTTT
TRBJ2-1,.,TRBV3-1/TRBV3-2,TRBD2,CASSQDWGGGFYNEQFF,TGTGCCAGCAGCCAAGATTGGGGCGGGGGTTTCTACAATGAGCAGTTCTTC
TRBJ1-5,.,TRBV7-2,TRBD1,CASSSTGSRNQPQHF,TGTGCCAGCAGCTCGACAGGGAGCCGAAATCAGCCCCAGCATTTT
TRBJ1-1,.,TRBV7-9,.,CASSPGQTNTEAFF,TGTGCCAGCAGCCCAGGACAGACGAACACTGAAGCTTTCTTT
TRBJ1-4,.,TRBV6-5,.,CASREPELGTEKLFF,TGTGCCAGCAGGGAGCCGGAGCTTGGAACTGAAAAACTGTTTTTT
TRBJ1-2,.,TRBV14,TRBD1,CASSGGTGGPYGYTF,TGTGCCAGCAGCGGAGGGACAGGAGGACCCTATGGCTACACCTTC
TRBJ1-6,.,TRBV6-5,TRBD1,CASSYGGQGGSPLHF,TGTGCCAGCAGTTACGGTGGACAGGGAGGTTCACCCCTCCACTTT
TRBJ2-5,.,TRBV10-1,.,CASSLRGAQGTQYF,TGCGCCAGCAGTCTACGGGGGGCCCAGGGGACCCAGTACTTC
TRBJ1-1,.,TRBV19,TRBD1,CASRNKGAVNTEAFF,TGTGCCAGTAGGAATAAGGGGGCAGTGAACACTGAAGCTTTCTTT
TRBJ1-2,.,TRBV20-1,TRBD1,CSARTGGGYTF,TGCAGTGCTAGGACAGGGGGAGGCTACACCTTC
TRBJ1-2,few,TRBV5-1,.,CASSLGLNRAAGVNYGYTF,TGCGCCAGCAGCTTGGGGCTAAACAGGGCCGCCGGGGTAAACTATGGCTACACCTTC
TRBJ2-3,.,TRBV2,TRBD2,CARSDPTSGERTDTQYF,TGTGCCAGGAGTGACCCTACTAGCGGGGAACGCACAGATACGCAGTATTTT
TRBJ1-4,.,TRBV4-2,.,CATNRVQGNEKLFF,TGTGCCACCAACCGGGTCCAGGGGAATGAAAAACTGTTTTTT
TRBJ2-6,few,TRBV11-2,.,CATTGLSSGANVLTF,TGTGCCACCACAGGGTTGAGCTCTGGGGCCAACGTCCTGACTTTC
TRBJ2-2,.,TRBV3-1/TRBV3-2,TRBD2,CASSQVAGGPTGELFF,TGTGCCAGCAGCCAAGTAGCGGGAGGGCCCACCGGGGAGCTGTTTTTT
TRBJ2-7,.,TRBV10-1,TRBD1,CASSAGQGAHEQYF,TGCGCCAGCAGTGCGGGACAGGGAGCACACGAGCAGTACTTC
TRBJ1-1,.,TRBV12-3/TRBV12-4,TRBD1,CASSFDRVSAFF,TGTGCCAGCAGTTTTGACAGGGTCTCAGCTTTCTTT
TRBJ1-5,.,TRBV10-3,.,CAISDLGGNQPQHF,TGTGCCATCAGTGATCTGGGAGGCAATCAGCCCCAGCATTTT
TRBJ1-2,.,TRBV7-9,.,CASSEDGLKGYGYTF,TGTGCCAGCAGCGAGGACGGACTAAAAGGGTATGGCTACACCTTC
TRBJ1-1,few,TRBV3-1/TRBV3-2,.,CASSPGGVSEAFF,TGTGCCAGCAGCCCAGGTGGTGTAAGTGAAGCTTTCTTT
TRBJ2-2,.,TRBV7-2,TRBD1,CASSRQGFAGELFF,TGTGCCAGCAGTCGACAGGGTTTTGCCGGGGAGCTGTTTTTT
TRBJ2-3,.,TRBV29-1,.,CSVEDGTVDTQYF,TGCAGCGTTGAAGATGGGACTGTAGATACGCAGTATTTT
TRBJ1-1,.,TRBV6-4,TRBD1,CASSDPGQGATMNTEAFF,TGTGCCAGCAGTGATCCCGGCCAGGGGGCTACGATGAACACTGAAGCTTTCTTT
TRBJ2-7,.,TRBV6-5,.,CASSYTSPYSYEQYF,TGTGCCAGCAGCTACACTAGCCCCTACTCCTACGAGCAGTACTTC